The 14 T cell receptor beta chains below all came from one sample that was sequenced in a study of regulatory T cells in long-lasting Graves disease (dated by TCRdb to 2020 to 2023). This specimen's time point label, interpreted: persistent/refractory GD, antithyroid drugs over 5 years with positive TRAb. For both TCR sequencing and RNA sequencing, RNA was extracted from PBMCs in TRIzol. Library preparation was by multiplex PCR. Sequencing was carried out with an Illumina HiSeq 4000. iRepertoire HTBI primers and Arm-PCR amplification of CDR3 regions were used to construct TCR beta libraries. Using fastp trimming at Q25 and MiXCR clonotype assembly, TCRdb reanalyzed the public sequencing data and kept in-frame beta chains. Each CDR3 protein appears once, grouped with its most common genes and DNA. Present in this sample are approximately 400,000 distinct CDR3 sequences, roughly a quarter of which were seen just once. Of the sample, approximately 28% falls within the top ten clones.

The starting material was peripheral blood mononuclear cells (PBMCs), obtained when the disease was refractory, from a patient treated with antithyroid drugs. Every receptor here comes from a female donor with Graves disease.

This clonotype has only a few counts. The genes are TRBV5-1 and TRBJ2-7; the D is unclear. The germline V gene has CDR1 SGHRS and CDR2 YFSETQ. The CDR3 contains 15 residues. The V end lost 0 bases, the J end lost 5 bases, and 15 bases lay between the germline ends. The CDR3 reads CASSLGGQSWDEQYF. CDR3 bases: TGCGCCAGCAGCTTGGGGGGTCAGTCGTGGGACGAGCAGTACTTC.

This clonotype was counted a single time. V usage is TRBV6-6 and J usage is TRBJ2-6; D remains ambiguous. This CDR3 is built from 15 residues. Trimming pared 0 bases from V and 2 bases from J, leaving 5 bases between. The germline V gene has CDR1 MNHNY and CDR2 SVGAGI (reference sequence). The CDR3 region has the DNA TGTGCCAGCAGTTACTCAGCAACTGGGGCCAACGTCCTGACTTTC. It specifies CASSYSATGANVLTF.

The rearrangement links TRBV19 to TRBJ2-6; D not certain. CDR1 LNHDA and CDR2 SQIVND come from the germline V gene (reference sequence). The germline V and J ends were trimmed by 7 bases and 1 base, with 11 bases remaining between them. The CDR3 runs 15 residues. CDR3 in DNA: TGTGCCAGTAACGCTTGGGGTTCTGGGGCCAACGTCCTGACTTTC. Its translation is CASNAWGSGANVLTF.

In this sample, this clonotype turned up many times. The genes are TRBV20-1 and TRBJ2-7; 8 bases are a match to TRBD1. This CDR3 is 14 amino acids long. Germline lookup yields CDR1 DFQATT and CDR2 SNEGSKA (reference sequence). V gave up 3 bases and J gave up 1 base; unmatched junction bases: 5. CDR3 nucleotide sequence: TGCAGTGCTAGGGGGCAGGGGGCTTCCTACGAGCAGTACTTC. Translation: CSARGQGASYEQYF.

A few counts support this clonotype. This chain joins TRBV6-2 or TRBV6-3 and TRBJ1-1; TRBD1 matches at 9 bases. This CDR3 is 16 amino acids long. Germline trimming cut 3 bases from V and 6 bases from J; bases unmatched to any gene: 11. Germline values: CDR1 MNHEY, CDR2 SVGEGT. In DNA form, the CDR3 reads TGTGCCAGCAGTTATGGAATTGGACAGGGGATGCCTGAAGCTTTCTTT. This codes for CASSYGIGQGMPEAFF.

This chain joins TRBV15 and TRBJ2-7, with 7 bases identical to TRBD1. CDR3 size: 15 residues. The germline gives CDR1 LNHNV, CDR2 YYDKDF (reference sequence). V dropped 1 base and J dropped 3; count of bases not matched to a gene: 6. The chain's CDR3 is CATSRVRTGVYEQYF. The DNA of the CDR3 is TGTGCCACCAGCAGAGTGCGTACAGGGGTCTACGAGCAGTACTTC.

This clonotype was detected a few times. The chain has TRBV10-3 and TRBJ1-3; no firm D call. The CDR3 covers 14 residues. V was pared by 10 bases and J by 4 bases, with 17 bases between. Germline V gene lookup returns CDR1 ENHRY and CDR2 SYGVKD. The CDR3 loop is CATLGEGPGNTIYF. The CDR3 bases are TGTGCCACCCTTGGCGAAGGGCCGGGAAACACCATATATTTT.

This clonotype was seen repeatedly, ten times or more. The CDR3: CASSPLGPEGYTF. In DNA form, the CDR3 reads TGTGCCAGCTCACCATTGGGTCCAGAAGGCTACACCTTC. The J gene is TRBJ1-2, the V gene TRBV18; no definite D call. The CDR3 spans 13 residues. V lost 2 bases and J lost 8, with 12 bases in between. Looked up from germline, CDR1 is KGHSH and CDR2 is LQKENI.

This clonotype was detected only once. A much more abundant neighbour one base away suggests this may be a read error. The conserved final phenylalanine or tryptophan is absent from the CDR3, which likely points to a read error. The genes are TRBV24-1 and TRBJ1-2; perhaps TRBD1 as D (5 bases). The V end lost 4 bases, the J end lost 0 bases, and 17 bases lay between the germline ends. The germline V gene encodes CDR1 KGHDR and CDR2 SFDVKD. This CDR3 region has 17 residues. CDR3 sequence reads: CATSDRDRGGSNYGYTL. As DNA, the CDR3 is TGTGCCACCAGTGACAGGGACCGTGGGGGATCTAACTATGGCTACACCCTC.

This clonotype was observed a single time. The chain has TRBV19 and TRBJ1-1; D gene uncertain. V lost 3 bases, J lost 5 bases, and 16 bases lay in between. This CDR3 has 15 amino acids. CDR1 and CDR2 from the germline V gene are LNHDA and SQIVND (reference sequence). The DNA for the CDR3 is TGTGCCAGTAGTATGGATCTACGTGGGTGGACTGAAGCTTTCTTT. Protein product: CASSMDLRGWTEAFF.

This chain connects TRBV18 to TRBJ1-2, with unresolved D. Trimming pared 1 base from V and 2 bases from J, leaving 5 bases between. CDR1 KGHSH and CDR2 LQKENI come from the germline V gene. The CDR3 runs to 13 residues. The chain's CDR3 is CASSPRENYGYTF. CDR3 nucleotide sequence: TGTGCCAGCTCACCACGAGAAAACTATGGCTACACCTTC. Full variable domain (remainder filled in from reference TRBV18 and TRBJ1-2): NAGVMQNPRHLVRRRGQEARLRCSPMKGHSHVYWYRQLPEEGLKFMVYLQKENIIDESGMPKERFSAEFPKEGPSILRIQQVVRGDSAAYFCASSPRENYGYTFGSGTRLTVV.

This clonotype was observed a handful of times. The V and J genes are TRBV9 and TRBJ1-2; 10 nucleotides match TRBD1. In germline, CDR1 is SGDLS, CDR2 YYNGEE. This CDR3 spans 15 amino acids. Unmatched junction bases numbered 5, after V lost 0 bases and J lost 6 bases. CDR3 in DNA: TGTGCCAGCAGCGTAGCTCAAGGGACAGGGGATGGCTACACCTTC. Its protein product is CASSVAQGTGDGYTF.

This clonotype has ten or more counts. This chain uses TRBV12-3 or TRBV12-4 with TRBJ1-1; 9 nucleotides match TRBD1. The CDR3 length is 17 residues. V lost 5 bases and J lost 3; bases outside the gene matches: 13. DNA of the CDR3: TGTGCCAGCAGTCTGGGGACAGGGAGCTTTATGGACACTGAAGCTTTCTTT. Its protein is CASSLGTGSFMDTEAFF.

This clonotype has a handful of counts. This rearrangement joins TRBV12-3 or TRBV12-4 to TRBJ2-7; D might be TRBD2 (5 bases). The CDR3 extends over 15 amino acids. V was cut by 4 bases and J by 1 base, with 14 bases left in between. CDR3 region: CASSSPFSGSYEQYF. The CDR3 DNA sequence: TGTGCCAGCAGTTCCCCCTTCTCGGGGTCCTACGAGCAGTACTTC.